This TCR beta chain was recovered during a study of cytomegalovirus exposure and HLA in healthy donors. With 60 Vbeta and 13 Jbeta primers, the PCR was carried out. Libraries were prepared by immunoSEQ multiplex PCR; TCRdb keeps only in-frame clonotypes and omits some of them. Counted here are some 130,000 clones, approximately 79% occurring once; the ten biggest clones make up 6.5% to 7%. Germline CDR1 MDHEN, CDR2 SYDVKM. The CDR3 runs to 14 residues. V shed 5 bases and J 11 bases; nucleotides not matched to a gene: 14. The sample was PBMCs. The receptor was derived from a man aged 35 to 55 in good health and CMV-seropositive. The chain uses TRBV28 and TRBJ1-1, with 7 bases fitting TRBD1. The CDR3 region has the DNA TGTGCCAGCAGTGGTCGGACAGGCGGGTGGGGGGCTTTCTTT. Its protein is CASSGRTGGWGAFF.